One T cell receptor (beta chain) is described in this entry. Its target is not known. This entry belongs to a study of identical twins. Study-wide findings and caveats: Analyses of zero insertions could, in part, be confounded by invariant MAIT and iNKT cells.

Addition of a universal primer site occurred through template switching, and cDNA carried unique molecular identifiers. TCRdb independently ran MiXCR on the 5' RACE reads; one entry per CDR3 protein. The repertoire holds roughly 1,500,000 distinct CDR3 sequences, with about 30% as singletons. V gave up 2 bases and J gave up 7 bases, with 11 bases separating them. This CDR3 contains 13 residues. Germline V gene lookup returns CDR1 MDHEN and CDR2 SYDVKM. The chain uses TRBV28 and TRBJ1-1; no clear D. The clonotype originates from a newborn girl in good health. Material: cord blood. DNA for the CDR3: TGTGCCAGCAGTTTAGGAGTTCCCTATGAAGCTTTCTTT. It encodes CASSLGVPYEAFF.